This TCR beta chain was retrieved from a study of T cell changes during pregnancy in multiple sclerosis. Using immunoSEQ multiplex PCR, the repertoire was profiled, and TCRdb retains in-frame clones only, with some absent. The sample has around 77,000 clones, 91% seen once. The ends were cut back, 3 bases at V and 6 bases at J, with 11 bases in the middle. Germline loops: CDR1 WSHSY, CDR2 SAAADI. The CDR3 loop spans 14 amino acids. The material was peripheral blood, obtained in the third trimester of pregnancy. This sequence joins TRBV10-2 and TRBJ1-4; the D gene is possibly TRBD1 (6 bases). The receptor comes from a female donor in good health, enrolled as a control in a pregnancy study. The CDR3 sequence: CASSEQGQDEKLFF. The DNA of the CDR3 is TGCGCCAGCAGTGAACAGGGCCAGGATGAAAAACTGTTTTTT.